This T cell receptor (beta chain) is from a study of technical replicates of blood from several donors. Unmatched junction bases numbered 7, after V lost 1 base and J lost 5 bases. The CDR3 sequence is 15 residues long. CDR1 SGHRS and CDR2 YFSETQ come from the germline V gene. Only in-frame clones appear in the TCRdb table, and some are missing; sequencing was by immunoSEQ multiplex PCR. This repertoire shows tens of thousands of clones, 85% to 95% found once; its top ten account for 0.37%. The sequencing sample was made of T cells isolated from PBMCs. The sequence was collected from a human donor in good health. The chain carries TRBV5-1 and TRBJ2-5; TRBD1 matches at 8 bases. The DNA for the CDR3 is TGCGCCAGCAGCTTGCAGGGGGCGATAAGTGAGACCCAGTACTTC. Its protein is CASSLQGAISETQYF.